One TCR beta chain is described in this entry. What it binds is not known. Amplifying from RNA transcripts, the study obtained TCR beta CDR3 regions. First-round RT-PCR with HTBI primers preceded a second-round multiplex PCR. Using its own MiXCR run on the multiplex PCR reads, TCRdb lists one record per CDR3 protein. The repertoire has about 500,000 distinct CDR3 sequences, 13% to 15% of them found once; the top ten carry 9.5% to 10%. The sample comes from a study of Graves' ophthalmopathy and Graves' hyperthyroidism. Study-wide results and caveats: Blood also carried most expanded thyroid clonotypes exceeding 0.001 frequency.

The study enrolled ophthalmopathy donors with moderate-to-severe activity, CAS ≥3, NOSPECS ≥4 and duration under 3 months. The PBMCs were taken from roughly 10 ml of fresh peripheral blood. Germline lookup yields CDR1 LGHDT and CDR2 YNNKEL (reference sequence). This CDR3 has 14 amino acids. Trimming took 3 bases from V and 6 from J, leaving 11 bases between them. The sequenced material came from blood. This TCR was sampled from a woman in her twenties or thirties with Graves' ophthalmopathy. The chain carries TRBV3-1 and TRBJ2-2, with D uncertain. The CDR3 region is CASSHLNGPGELFF. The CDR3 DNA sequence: TGTGCCAGCAGCCACCTCAATGGACCCGGGGAGCTGTTTTTT.